This is a list of T cell receptor beta chains from one sample in a study of blood T cell repertoires in COVID-19. The method was immunoSEQ multiplex PCR; TCRdb's version includes in-frame clones alone and lacks a portion of them. Counted here are roughly 260,000 clones, around nine tenths occurring once; the ten biggest clones make up roughly 10%. Sequencing input: peripheral blood. The receptors originated from a woman in her 30s with COVID-19, enrolled during active disease. CDR3s include the opening cysteine and the closing phenylalanine or tryptophan. The D gene is left open where the match is weak. Where a row states a size, it is once, few, many or the class of an expanded clone; other rows omit it.

D gene,CDR3 length,V gene,J gene,clone size,CDR3 DNA,CDR3 protein
.,13,TRBV7-2,TRBJ2-7,.,TGTGCCAGCAGCCCACACAGGACCTACGAGCAGTACTTC,CASSPHRTYEQYF
.,15,TRBV5-4,TRBJ2-7,.,TGTGCCAGCAGCTTGGAAACTGTAGAGTCCCACGAGCAGTACTTC,CASSLETVESHEQYF
TRBD2,15,TRBV10-3,TRBJ2-7,.,TGTGCCATCGGCGGTCTAGCGGGAGACGCCTACGAGCAGTACTTC,CAIGGLAGDAYEQYF
TRBD1,15,TRBV19,TRBJ1-2,.,TGTGCCAGTAGTACCCCCGGGACAGCAAACGACGGCTACACCTTC,CASSTPGTANDGYTF
.,13,TRBV7-2,TRBJ1-5,.,TGTGCCAGCAGCTTAGGGGGCAGTCAGCCCCAGCATTTT,CASSLGGSQPQHF
TRBD1,15,TRBV28,TRBJ2-1,.,TGTGCCAGCAGTCCCGACAGGGCATTCTACAATGAGCAGTTCTTC,CASSPDRAFYNEQFF
.,15,TRBV21-1,TRBJ2-7,.,TGTGCCAGCAGCAAAGGGACGGACTTTACCTACGAGCAGTACTTC,CASSKGTDFTYEQYF
TRBD1,18,TRBV5-1,TRBJ1-2,few,TGCGCCAGCAGCGGTTCGGACAGGGGCCGCCTTGTTAACTATGGCTACACCTTC,CASSGSDRGRLVNYGYTF
.,14,TRBV9,TRBJ1-3,.,TGTGCCAGCAGCGTAGGCGGGACTGGAAACACCATATATTTT,CASSVGGTGNTIYF
.,13,TRBV7-9,TRBJ1-6,.,TGTGCCAGCAGCTTGGTCAGGGGTTCACCCCTCCACTTT,CASSLVRGSPLHF
.,13,TRBV15,TRBJ1-1,.,TGTGCCACCAGCAGAGATCCCGCCAGGGGAGCTTTCTTT,CATSRDPARGAFF
.,14,TRBV5-4,TRBJ1-2,few,TGTGCCAGCAGCTTGAGCCTAGGAGACTATGGCTACACCTTC,CASSLSLGDYGYTF
.,12,TRBV7-9,TRBJ1-1,.,TGTGCCAGCAGCTTACTAGGCACTGAAGCTTTCTTT,CASSLLGTEAFF
.,17,TRBV2,TRBJ1-6,.,TGTGCCAGCAGCGCCGTAAGATCGGGCTCCTATAATTCACCCCTCCACTTT,CASSAVRSGSYNSPLHF
TRBD1,15,TRBV7-8,TRBJ1-4,.,TGTGCCAGCAGCTGGAGACAGGGTAGGGATGAAAAACTGTTTTTT,CASSWRQGRDEKLFF
TRBD2,15,TRBV6-1,TRBJ2-7,.,TGTGCCAGCAGTGACTCTGGACTAGCCCGTGGGGAGCAGTACTTC,CASSDSGLARGEQYF
.,15,TRBV7-9,TRBJ1-1,.,TGTGCCAGCAGCCGACCCAATCAGGGGTGGACTGAAGCTTTCTTT,CASSRPNQGWTEAFF
TRBD2,15,TRBV11-1,TRBJ2-1,.,TGTGCCAGCAGCCCTACCCTAGCGGGGGGGAATGAGCAGTTCTTC,CASSPTLAGGNEQFF
.,14,TRBV7-3,TRBJ1-1,.,TGTGCCAGCAGCTTGGGAGGACGAGGGACTGAAGCTTTCTTT,CASSLGGRGTEAFF
TRBD2,14,TRBV4-1,TRBJ2-7,.,TGCGCCAGCAGCTTCACTGGGGAGGGCTACGAGCAGTACTTC,CASSFTGEGYEQYF
.,15,TRBV18,TRBJ1-4,.,TGTGCCAGCTCACCCGGGGGGCGGTCTAATGAAAAACTGTTTTTT,CASSPGGRSNEKLFF
TRBD2,16,TRBV9,TRBJ2-1,.,TGTGCCAGCAGCGTAGTAGCTAGCGGGATCTACAATGAGCAGTTCTTC,CASSVVASGIYNEQFF
TRBD2,14,TRBV19,TRBJ2-4,.,TGTGCCAGTAGTTATAGGGGCGGGGGAAACATTCAGTACTTC,CASSYRGGGNIQYF
TRBD1,13,TRBV27,TRBJ2-5,.,TGTGCCAGCAGTTGGGACAGGGCAGAGACCCAGTACTTC,CASSWDRAETQYF
.,12,TRBV3-1/TRBV3-2,TRBJ1-1,.,TGTGCCAGCAGCCATCAAGGGACTAAAGCTTTCTTT,CASSHQGTKAFF
.,14,TRBV30,TRBJ2-7,.,TGTGCCTGGAGTTGGTCAGGGGGCGGGGGCGAGCAGTACTTC,CAWSWSGGGGEQYF
.,13,TRBV2,TRBJ2-7,.,TGTGCCAGCAGTCCCGGAGGAGGCTACGAGCAGTACTTC,CASSPGGGYEQYF
.,14,TRBV6-1,TRBJ1-4,.,TGTGCCAGCAGTGACCCATCGACAGGTCTGATCCTGTTTTTT,CASSDPSTGLILFF
.,14,TRBV4-3,TRBJ1-1,.,TGCGCCAGCAGCCACCTCGGACAGTACACTGAAGCTTTCTTT,CASSHLGQYTEAFF
TRBD2,14,TRBV9,TRBJ2-5,.,TGTGCCAGCAGCGGAATAGCGGGATTGGAGACCCAGTACTTC,CASSGIAGLETQYF
TRBD1,15,TRBV19,TRBJ1-2,.,TGTGCCAGTAGTATACCTAACCGACAGGGGAATGGCTACACCTTC,CASSIPNRQGNGYTF
TRBD1,13,TRBV5-1,TRBJ2-5,.,TGCGCCAGCCACAGGGGGCAATGGGAGACCCAGTACTTC,CASHRGQWETQYF
.,13,TRBV2,TRBJ1-3,.,TGTGCCAGCGAAAGACAACGAGGAAACACCATATATTTT,CASERQRGNTIYF
.,18,TRBV5-4,TRBJ2-1,.,TGTGCCAGCAGCCCGGGATCTGGCGGGAGAGGGACATACAATGAGCAGTTCTTC,CASSPGSGGRGTYNEQFF
.,15,TRBV6-4,TRBJ2-1,.,TGTGCCAGCAGTCCCCCCTCGGGGTCCTACAATGAGCAGTTCTTC,CASSPPSGSYNEQFF
TRBD1,17,TRBV7-6,TRBJ1-4,.,TGTGCCAGCAGCAGACGACAGGGTGCTGCAACTAATGAAAAACTGTTTTTT,CASSRRQGAATNEKLFF
.,12,TRBV2,TRBJ2-1,.,TGTGCCAGCAGATATCAGGTACATGAGCAGTTCTTC,CASRYQVHEQFF
.,15,TRBV7-6,TRBJ2-2,few,TGTGCCAGCAGCTCCCGTGGAGGGTTGATCGGGGAGCTGTTTTTT,CASSSRGGLIGELFF
.,12,TRBV7-2,TRBJ2-3,.,TGTGCAGAGCGGTCTAGCACAGATACGCAGTATTTT,CAERSSTDTQYF
TRBD1,15,TRBV27,TRBJ2-1,.,TGTGCCAGCAGTTTATCGCCCGGGACAGGGGTCGAGCAGTTCTTC,CASSLSPGTGVEQFF
.,16,TRBV7-9,TRBJ2-1,.,TGTGCCAGCAGCTTAGGGCGGGACGTAGGGTACAATGAGCAGTTCTTC,CASSLGRDVGYNEQFF
TRBD2,14,TRBV19,TRBJ2-3,.,TGTGCCAGTAGCCCTAGCGGTAGCACAGATACGCAGTATTTT,CASSPSGSTDTQYF
TRBD1,14,TRBV7-9,TRBJ1-5,.,TGTGCCAGCAGCTACGGGACAGGGACTCAGCCCCAGCATTTT,CASSYGTGTQPQHF
TRBD2,17,TRBV9,TRBJ2-1,once,TGTGCCAGCAGCGTAGCTATAGAACTAGCGGGACCTAATGAGCAGTTCTTC,CASSVAIELAGPNEQFF
TRBD1,15,TRBV7-9,TRBJ1-2,.,TGTGCCAGCAGCCATGAGACAGGGGGCCTCCATGGCTACACCTTC,CASSHETGGLHGYTF
.,14,TRBV7-2,TRBJ2-5,.,TGTGCCAGCAGCTTAGACCAGGGTATAGAGACCCAGTACTTC,CASSLDQGIETQYF
.,16,TRBV19,TRBJ1-3,once,TGTGCCAGTAGTACCACCCAGGTTCCTGCAGGAAACACCATATATTTT,CASSTTQVPAGNTIYF
TRBD1,17,TRBV7-9,TRBJ2-4,.,TGTGCCAGCAGGCCGTTGACAGGGGCCATAGCCAAAAACATTCAGTACTTC,CASRPLTGAIAKNIQYF
TRBD2,14,TRBV27,TRBJ2-5,once,TGTGCCAGCAGTCCTTTAGGGAGGGGAGAGACCCAGTACTTC,CASSPLGRGETQYF
.,16,TRBV7-2,TRBJ1-1,.,TGTGCCAGCAGCGAAAAAGGCACAGGGACGGAAGTTGAAGCTTTCTTT,CASSEKGTGTEVEAFF
TRBD2,16,TRBV7-2,TRBJ2-5,.,TGTGCCAGCGGCGGGACCAGCGGGAGCCTTCCAGAGACCCAGTACTTC,CASGGTSGSLPETQYF
.,15,TRBV19,TRBJ2-3,.,TGTGCCAGTAGTATGGGAGCGGTCATCACAGATACGCAGTATTTT,CASSMGAVITDTQYF
.,13,TRBV10-2,TRBJ2-5,.,TGCGCCAGCAGTAGACAAGAGAAAGAGACCCAGTACTTC,CASSRQEKETQYF
TRBD1,16,TRBV5-1,TRBJ1-3,once,TGCGCCAGCAGCTTGAATCAGGGGGCCACCGGGGGCACCATATATTTT,CASSLNQGATGGTIYF
TRBD2,16,TRBV4-3,TRBJ2-5,.,TGCGCCAGCAGCCAGGGACTAGCGAGGAGACAAGAGACCCAGTACTTC,CASSQGLARRQETQYF
TRBD1,15,TRBV7-8,TRBJ2-2,.,TGTGCCAGCAGGACGGAGGGACAGGGGATCGGGGAGCTGTTTTTT,CASRTEGQGIGELFF
TRBD1,19,TRBV23-1,TRBJ1-4,.,TGCGCCAGCAGTCAATCGGGGGACAGGGCCCCCAAGGGTAATGAAAAACTGTTTTTT,CASSQSGDRAPKGNEKLFF
TRBD1,17,TRBV24-1,TRBJ2-6,.,TGTGCCACCAGTGACGGCAGGACAGGGACCGGGGCCAACGTCCTGACTTTC,CATSDGRTGTGANVLTF
TRBD1,15,TRBV11-1,TRBJ1-2,.,TGTGCCAGCAGCCCAGGACAGGGAGGAGGATATGGCTACACCTTC,CASSPGQGGGYGYTF